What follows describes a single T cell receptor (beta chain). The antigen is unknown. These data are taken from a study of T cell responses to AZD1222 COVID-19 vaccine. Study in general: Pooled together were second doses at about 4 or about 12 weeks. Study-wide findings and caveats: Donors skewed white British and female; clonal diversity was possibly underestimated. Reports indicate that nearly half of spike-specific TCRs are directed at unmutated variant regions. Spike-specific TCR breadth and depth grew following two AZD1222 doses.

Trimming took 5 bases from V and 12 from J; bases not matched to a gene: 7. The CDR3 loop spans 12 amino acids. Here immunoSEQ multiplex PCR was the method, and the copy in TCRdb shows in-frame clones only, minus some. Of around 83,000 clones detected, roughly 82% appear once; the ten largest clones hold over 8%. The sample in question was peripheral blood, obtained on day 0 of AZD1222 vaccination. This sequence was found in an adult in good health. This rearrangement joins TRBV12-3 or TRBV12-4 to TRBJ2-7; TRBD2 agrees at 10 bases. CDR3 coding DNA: TGTGCCAGCAGTAGCGGGAGGGCCCGGAGGTACTTC. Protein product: CASSSGRARRYF.